The text below deals with one T cell receptor (beta chain). This clone was detected only a few times. Its specific antigen is unknown. The input lacks base qualities; no much larger clone sits a single base away. The source of the sample is a study of cytomegalovirus exposure and HLA in healthy donors (dated by TCRdb to the late 2010s). Notes on the research overall: According to an earlier analysis of a few hundred of the donors, some 180 million T cells yielded 90 million to 140 million unique TCR beta sequences and about 300 Gb of sequence data. Donor age, sex, ethnicity and CMV serostatus were compiled alongside the repertoire data. To predict cytomegalovirus infection status, the study brought together high-throughput TCR immunosequencing, statistical association of individual TCRs with disease status, and machine learning. In a later analysis, previously published TCR beta repertoires from 670 or so donors were re-analyzed and high-resolution HLA genotyping was added so that TCR occurrence patterns could be studied. Five DR-DQ haplotypes were handled as single units for association and clustering, since linkage in the cohort was strong. The study profiled the T cell repertoires of hundreds of subjects by immunosequencing and related them to cytomegalovirus serostatus. Both class I and class II loci were covered by HLA typing, at four-digit resolution. Approximately 300 gigabases of sequencing data and 91 million or so unique TCR sequences made up an early release that covered under 750 HLA-typed donors. Rather than drawing on any new phenotypic data, the later analysis identified candidate immune exposures from TCR beta sequences and the way those sequences occurred across donors. The genetic ancestry cluster associated with self-reported Caucasian donors included 80% to 90% of the 398 genotyped donors. Among around 400 genotyped donors of the cohort, an average of about 240,000 unique TCR beta nucleotide sequences was sequenced per donor, of which roughly 17% were non-productive. In a later genetic analysis, genome-wide SNP genotypes for about 55% of the roughly 700 donors were used, and that subset was treated as a discovery cohort. Every discovery cohort repertoire had been produced on one sequencing platform. Typing coverage differed by locus: A, B, C, DRB1 and DQB1 were typed in roughly 620-630 donors, DQA1 in 500 to 550, DPA1 in around 610, and DPB1 in 450 to 490. The study was designed to test whether signatures of past pathogen exposure could be identified by cataloging public T cell receptors. An earlier analysis of some 600 of the donors applied high-throughput TCR beta sequencing to assess whether each TCR beta V gene segment acted as functional or pseudogenic. Along with the roughly 700-subject first cohort, a separate validation cohort of some 130 different subjects was used. The study at large found these results: An association between a missense DCLRE1C variant and V-gene and J-gene trimming of TCR beta chains was found in a later genetic analysis and replicated in an independent cohort. Roughly uniform sequencing depth across donors was assumed in presence/absence analyses, although this assumption may not hold. At a false discovery rate of 0.05, a later analysis linked around 17,000 TCR beta sequences to specific HLA alleles. The study gave a list of under 200 TCR beta chains associated with cytomegalovirus. Correlated functional status among segregating V segments might reflect linkage disequilibrium, but an unknown experimental factor could not be ruled out. Most TCR sequences were seen in very few donors, while some public TCRs were found in many individuals. Because counts were too low, approximately 15 rarely observed V segments, including chromosome 9 orphons, were excluded from the earlier analysis of 500 to 700 of the donors. The sequencing pipeline was judged likely to have produced a cluster of highly shared sequence variants as a technical artifact. A few of the identified cytomegalovirus-associated TCR beta chains were confirmed in vitro to be specific for cytomegalovirus antigens. Some IMGT-functional V segments, including TRBV6-2 and TRBV6-3, could not be distinguished by the 87-base-pair reads and were therefore excluded. When HLA alleles, especially DR and DQ, strongly co-occurred, TCR associations were difficult to assign to individual alleles. According to a later analysis, parvovirus B19, influenza, CMV and Epstein-Barr virus appeared linked to several top co-occurrence clusters. For the cohort, immune exposure information was limited to CMV serostatus. According to the authors, the approach could potentially be generalized to other disease states and immunological phenotypes. The cohort was sequenced for TCR beta chains only, and without alpha or paired-chain data the features that could be detected were limited. A further reported finding was that TCR beta sequences accurately predicted the HLA-A and HLA-B alleles for most subjects in the first cohort. A later analysis found that most CMV-associated TCR beta chains appeared HLA-restricted, with HLA associations seemingly driven largely by CMV exposure. In a later analysis, the rate of TCR association differed among HLA loci, with DRB1 alleles having the most associated TCRs and HLA-C alleles having the fewest. A later genetic analysis reported fewer N-insertions in productive TCRs among donors in an Asian-associated ancestry cluster than the approximately 670-donor mean. In both the original and validation cohorts, the classifier was reported to diagnose cytomegalovirus status with high specificity and sensitivity. Because some donors lacked HLA typing at each locus, the association tests relied only on the typed subset. In a later analysis, HLA-associated TCR beta chains were found to be more clonally expanded and to have lower generation probabilities than equally common non-associated chains. An earlier analysis of some 590 of the donors showed that most TCR beta V segments appeared in productive rearrangements either about 90% or about 30% of the time, which broadly matched IMGT annotations.

The cohort comprised some 680 healthy bone marrow donors. Cohort members were all nominally healthy when sampled, although unrecorded immune exposures were likely present. The donor tested CMV seronegative, placing the donor among the 300 to 450 seronegative members of the cohort. A peripheral blood sample was provided by each donor, and peripheral blood mononuclear cells were used for TCR beta sequencing. The Qiagen DNeasy Blood Extraction Kit was used to extract genomic DNA from the blood cell samples. Library preparation employed the immunoSEQ multiplex PCR assay. The multiplex PCR relied on a mix of 60 forward primers for TCR Vbeta segments and 13 reverse primers for TCR Jbeta segments. The CDR3 region of rearranged TCR beta genes was amplified from genomic DNA by a multiplex PCR assay. On the Illumina HiSeq System, the amplified TCR beta libraries were sequenced as 87-base-pair reads. As for how the authors treated the data: In a later analysis, 77 million or so unique TCR beta chains were counted across the approximately 620 repertoires, and roughly 11 million of these chains were shared by at least two donors. Raw reads were error-corrected and collapsed into unique sequences by a nearest-neighbor algorithm in which closely related sequences were merged to remove PCR and sequencing errors. CDR3 sequences were aligned to IMGT reference sequences to assign V, D and J gene segments. Each retained sequence needed at least a six-nucleotide match to both a V gene segment and a J gene segment. A rearrangement was called productive if the CDR3 had no stop codons and remained in frame with V and J, and every other rearrangement was called non-productive. CDR3 was defined according to IMGT convention as the region running from the second conserved V-encoded cysteine to the conserved J-encoded phenylalanine. The earlier analysis of about 620 of the donors excluded sequences that lacked an unambiguous match to a single V gene segment. An earlier analysis of around 600 of the donors classified V segments as functional when productive rearrangements were above 56.7% and as segregating when the standard deviation between donors was above 5%. A statistical classification framework was developed to diagnose cytomegalovirus status using the catalog of TCR beta chain sequences. In a later analysis, TCR nucleotide sequences were compared against IMGT/GENE-DB human TR gene sequences so that V and J genes could be assigned. Using the TCRdist pipeline, a later analysis assigned CDR3 sequences along with most-parsimonious VDJ recombination scenarios. In a later analysis, each TCR beta chain was defined by its CDR3 amino acid sequence together with its V-gene family, and reads without a unique V-gene family were excluded. As a way to deal with suspected cross-contamination and a sequencing artifact, a later analysis dropped 450 to 700 nucleotide sequences that were highly shared and had low generation probability. A later analysis calculated a clonal expansion index for each public chain from normalized within-repertoire ranks of inferred template counts. In a later analysis, generation probabilities were computed using a VDJ recombination model fitted to out-of-frame rearrangements, and the results were checked against IGoR. A later analysis scored TCR-TCR, TCR-HLA and TCR-CMV co-occurrence with hypergeometric tests, applying a repertoire-size bias correction to TCR pairs. False discovery rates were estimated in a later analysis by permuting HLA or CMV assignments 20 times. In a later analysis, co-occurring TCRs were grouped using DBSCAN, with TCRdist sequence similarity added in when clustering inside HLA-allele-positive subsets. For co-occurrence clustering, repertoires with fewer than 30,000 or more than 120,000 public chains were excluded, along with several repertoires with anomalous nucleotide sharing. TCRdb took this table from immuneACCESS and kept in-frame rearrangements with V and J called. Such tables lack part of the clones; where checked against another copy, unresolved V genes explain under half of the gap, and the rest is unexplained. Clonal size and the V and J genes are those of that table, whereas D and trimming came from the DNA. This sample has about 99,000 clones in its table, and about 77% of those were observed once. The ten largest clones capture about 3.3% of the sample.

The germline V gene (reference sequence) provides CDR1 LNHNV and CDR2 YYDKDF. Trimming accounts for 3 bases at V and 0 bases at J, while the number of junction bases matched to no gene is 0. The CDR3 covers 15 residues, taking in both the cysteine and the phenylalanine. CDR3 DNA only is kept here, 45 bases in frame from base 1. The sequencing sample was made of PBMCs. Recombination linked TRBV15 to TRBJ2-3, and TRBD2 matches 10 of the central bases. The source of this sequence is a man aged 35 to 55 in good health and CMV-seronegative. The DNA is TGTGCCACCAGCAGGACTAGCGGGAGCACAGATACGCAGTATTTT. Its translation is CATSRTSGSTDTQYF.